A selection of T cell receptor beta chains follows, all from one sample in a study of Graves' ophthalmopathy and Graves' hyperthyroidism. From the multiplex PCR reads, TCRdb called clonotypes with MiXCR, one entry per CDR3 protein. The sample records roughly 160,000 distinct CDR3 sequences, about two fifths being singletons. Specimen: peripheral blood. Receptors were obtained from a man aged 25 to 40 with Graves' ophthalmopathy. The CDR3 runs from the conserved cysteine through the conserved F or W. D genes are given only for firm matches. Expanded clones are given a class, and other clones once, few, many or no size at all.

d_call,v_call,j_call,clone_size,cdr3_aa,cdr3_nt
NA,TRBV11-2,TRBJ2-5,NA,CAWSVGRAGETQYF,TGTGCCTGGAGTGTGGGCAGGGCGGGAGAGACCCAGTACTTC
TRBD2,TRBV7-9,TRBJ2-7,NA,CASSPSIGTNYEQYF,TGTGCCAGCAGCCCCTCCATCGGGACTAACTACGAGCAGTACTTC
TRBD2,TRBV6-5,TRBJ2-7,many,CASRQGSGASYEQYF,TGTGCCAGCAGGCAAGGTAGCGGGGCCTCCTACGAGCAGTACTTC
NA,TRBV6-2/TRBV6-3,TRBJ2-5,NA,CASSTIAGVKETQYF,TGTGCCAGCAGTACCATCGCCGGGGTCAAAGAGACCCAGTACTTC
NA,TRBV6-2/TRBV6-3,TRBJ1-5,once,CASSYSGRLTYSNQPQHF,TGTGCCAGCAGTTACTCTGGTCGACTGACCTATAGCAATCAGCCCCAGCATTTT
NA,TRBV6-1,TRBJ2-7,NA,CAIRRGPNYEQYF,TGTGCCATCAGACGTGGACCGAACTACGAGCAGTACTTC
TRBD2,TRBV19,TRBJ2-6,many,CASSIALADSGANVLTF,TGTGCCAGTAGTATAGCACTAGCGGACTCTGGGGCCAACGTCCTGACTTTC
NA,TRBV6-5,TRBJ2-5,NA,CASSYATGSAETQYF,TGTGCCAGCAGTTACGCCACGGGGAGTGCTGAGACCCAGTACTTC
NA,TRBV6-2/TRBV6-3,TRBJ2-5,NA,CASSYLRSPGETQYF,TGTGCCAGCAGTTACCTGCGGAGTCCAGGGGAGACCCAGTACTTC
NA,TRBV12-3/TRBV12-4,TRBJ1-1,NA,CASSRQLLMNTEAFF,TGTGCCAGCAGTCGACAGCTCCTAATGAACACTGAAGCTTTCTTT
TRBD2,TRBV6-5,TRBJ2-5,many,CASSYIGAGEETQYF,TGTGCCAGCAGTTACATAGGTGCGGGAGAAGAGACCCAGTACTTC
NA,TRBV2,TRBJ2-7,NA,CASSPLVYEQYF,TGTGCCAGCAGTCCACTAGTGTACGAGCAGTACTTC
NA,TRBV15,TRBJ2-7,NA,CATSRDRSPTYEQYF,TGTGCCACCAGCAGAGATCGGAGTCCGACCTACGAGCAGTACTTC
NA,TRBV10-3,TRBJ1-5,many,CAISHGVNQPQHF,TGTGCCATCAGTCACGGGGTCAATCAGCCCCAGCATTTT
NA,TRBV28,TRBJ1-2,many,CASSPTTRPANYGYTF,TGTGCCAGCAGTCCTACGACCCGCCCAGCTAACTATGGCTACACCTTC
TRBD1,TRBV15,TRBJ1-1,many,CATSRDTGVAFF,TGTGCCACCAGCAGAGATACAGGGGTGGCTTTCTTT
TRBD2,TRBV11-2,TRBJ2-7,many,CASSAGLAGGTEQYF,TGTGCCAGCAGCGCCGGACTAGCGGGAGGGACCGAGCAGTACTTC
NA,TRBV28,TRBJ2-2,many,CASHGPGRERGTGELFF,TGTGCCAGCCATGGCCCCGGCCGCGAGAGGGGCACCGGGGAGCTGTTTTTT